Sequencing of this TCR beta chain was carried out in a study of blood T cell repertoires in COVID-19. Across the whole study: Some COVID-19 samples were acute and others convalescent; all came from the United States, Italy and Spain. In each case, the material was cDNA or gDNA derived from T cells, B-cell-depleted T cells, or PBMCs.

The CDR3 length is 13 residues. CDR1 is MNHEY and CDR2 is SMNVEV in the germline V gene (reference sequence). Trimming cost V 6 bases and J 5 bases, with 13 bases left between them. How the authors handled the data: Amplifying reference gene primers gave estimates of nucleated cell counts. TCRdb's copy holds only in-frame clones and misses some; the assay was immunoSEQ multiplex PCR. For V, J and clone size, that table is used; D and trimming come from the DNA. Among roughly 200,000 clones listed, roughly 80% were seen once. This receptor was identified in a man aged 45-65 years who had recovered from COVID-19. Sequenced material: peripheral blood. The genes are TRBV27 and TRBJ2-5, with D perhaps TRBD2 (6 bases). The CDR3 sequence is CASRDTGGETQYF. CDR3 DNA: TGTGCCAGCAGAGACACTGGGGGGGAGACCCAGTACTTC.